The entry that follows covers one T cell receptor (beta chain) sequence. The antigen remains unidentified. This entry is derived from a study of shared clonotypes between healthy human individuals. Background on the study: The study used three CD4 naive, three CD4 memory, two CD8 naive and one CD8 memory plate per donor. Study results and limitations: Genetic and exposure-history diversity was limited by the few donors.

Germline-derived CDR1 and CDR2 are SGHDN and FVKESK. The V and J ends lost 4 bases and 4 bases respectively, with 11 bases between them. The CDR3 has 13 amino acids. Sequencing was at deep level. Authors' methods: Junction-only sequences without quality scores came from ImmunoSEQ, so filtering differed. The repertoire was sequenced with immunoSEQ multiplex PCR; TCRdb's copy has only in-frame clones and lacks some. D and trimming come from the DNA, and the V and J calls and clone size come from that table. The table lists about 700,000 clones, 92% of them singletons. CD45RO-negative, CCR7-selected cells formed the naive CD8 fraction, which excluded terminally differentiated effector memory CD45RA+ cells.

The sample was naive CD8+ T cells sorted from blood. This chain connects TRBV14 to TRBJ2-7, with D possibly being TRBD1 (6 bases). The TCR was taken from a young man in good health. The CDR3 sequence: CASSPGQRYEQYF. CDR3 nucleotide sequence: TGTGCCAGCAGCCCCGGACAGCGGTACGAGCAGTACTTC.